This T cell receptor beta chain was profiled in a study of cytotoxic CD8 clonotypes in ibrutinib-treated CLL. This CDR3 has 13 residues. V was clipped by 5 bases and J by 4 bases, with 12 bases between them. Germline V lookup: CDR1 SGHVS, CDR2 FNYEAQ. The repertoire was sequenced with immunoSEQ multiplex PCR; TCRdb's copy has only in-frame clones and lacks some. Among roughly 40,000 clones listed, approximately 67% were seen once. Here the sequenced sample was PBMCs, taken at disease progression, from a patient treated with ibrutinib. The clonotype comes from a human donor with chronic lymphocytic leukemia. The chain combines TRBV7-6 with TRBJ2-7; perhaps TRBD1 as D (7 bases). The CDR3 is CASSLQGTYEQYF. In DNA, the CDR3 is TGTGCCAGCAGCCTACAGGGGACTTACGAGCAGTACTTC.